Below are 31 T cell receptor beta chains sequenced from a single sample in a study of CD8 T cells in ankylosing spondylitis. Overall study findings and caveats: Seemingly characteristic of ankylosing spondylitis blood was a TCR beta motif consisting of under ten highly homologous variants.

These receptors lack a known antigen. TCRdb redid the calling of the 5' RACE reads with MiXCR, one entry per CDR3 protein. Here the sample spans fewer than 500,000 distinct CDR3 sequences, 25% to 30% being singletons. The source material was blood, either unsorted or a sorted T cell fraction (not recorded which). These receptors were taken from a male donor with ankylosing spondylitis.

At least ten counts were recorded for this clonotype. V usage is TRBV10-3 and J usage is TRBJ1-2, with D hard to call. This CDR3 is 14 amino acids long. Per the germline V gene, CDR1 is ENHRY and CDR2 is SYGVKD. The germline V and J ends were trimmed by 2 bases and 8 bases, with 15 bases remaining between them. The CDR3 sequence is CAISEGGPHGGYTF. The DNA for the CDR3 is TGTGCCATCAGTGAGGGAGGGCCCCACGGAGGCTACACCTTC.

V usage is TRBV5-1 and J usage is TRBJ2-1; 8 nucleotides match TRBD1. Per the germline V gene, CDR1 is SGHRS and CDR2 is YFSETQ. CDR3 length equals 15 residues. Trimming took 4 bases from V and 1 from J; bases not matched to a gene: 4. As DNA, the CDR3 is TGCGCCAGCAGCGGAAGACAGGGGTCCTACAATGAGCAGTTCTTC. This gives the protein CASSGRQGSYNEQFF.

The V and J genes are TRBV4-2 and TRBJ2-3; no clear D. The CDR3 length is 17 residues. The germline V gene has CDR1 LGHNA and CDR2 YNFKEQ. V shed 0 bases and J shed 2 bases, with 15 bases lying between them. The CDR3 DNA sequence: TGTGCCAGCAGCCAAGAACCTTCAGAGGCGAACACAGATACGCAGTATTTT. The encoded protein is CASSQEPSEANTDTQYF.

The rearrangement uses TRBV20-1 and TRBJ2-1, with D hard to call. This CDR3 has 14 residues. Trimming left V 4 bases short and J 13 bases short, with 23 bases between. Germline V gene sequence: CDR1 DFQATT, CDR2 SNEGSKA (reference sequence). The CDR3 DNA follows: TGCAGTGCTATAAACCGTCGTGGACGGATCGAACAGTTCTTC. Translation gives CSAINRRGRIEQFF.

The CDR3 coding sequence is TGTGCCAGCAGCTTAGATCGGGTGAACCCCGGTGGCTACACCTTC. It translates to CASSLDRVNPGGYTF. The V and J genes are TRBV11-2 and TRBJ1-2; D is undetermined. Trimming took off 0 bases at V and 7 bases at J, with 15 bases between the two ends. Germline lookup yields CDR1 SGHAT and CDR2 FQNNGV. This CDR3 has 15 amino acids.

The rearrangement links TRBV12-3 or TRBV12-4 to TRBJ1-4; perhaps TRBD1 as D (6 bases). Trimming removed 9 bases at V and 0 bases at J, with 14 bases between. This CDR3 is 15 amino acids long. CDR3 nucleotide sequence: TGTGCCAGTAGAACAGGGAGGGCAACTAATGAAAAACTGTTTTTT. Its translation is CASRTGRATNEKLFF.

The V gene is TRBV24-1, the J gene TRBJ1-5, with D perhaps TRBD1 (6 bases). The germline V and J ends were trimmed by 5 bases and 6 bases, with 13 bases remaining between them. Germline values: CDR1 KGHDR, CDR2 SFDVKD. The CDR3 totals 14 residues. DNA for the CDR3: TGTGCCACCAGTGGCGAGGGGGGAATTCAGCCCCAGCATTTT. Protein sequence: CATSGEGGIQPQHF.

This chain connects TRBV5-1 to TRBJ2-3; no clear D gene. This CDR3 spans 14 amino acids. V was shortened by 4 bases and J by 0 bases, with 9 bases between the two germline ends. Germline V gives CDR1 SGHRS, CDR2 YFSETQ. In DNA, the CDR3 is TGCGCCAGCAGCCTGGAAATTAGCACAGATACGCAGTATTTT. The encoded protein is CASSLEISTDTQYF. Complete variable domain (other parts from reference TRBV5-1 and TRBJ2-3): KAGVTQTPRYLIKTRGQQVTLSCSPISGHRSVSWYQQTPGQGLQFLFEYFSETQRNKGNFPGRFSGRQFSNSRSEMNVSTLELGDSALYLCASSLEISTDTQYFGPGTRLTVL.

V usage is TRBV7-2 and J usage is TRBJ2-3; 9 positions agree with TRBD2. Unmatched junction bases numbered 9, after V lost 0 bases and J lost 5 bases. This CDR3 comprises 17 residues. Germline CDR1 is SGHTA and CDR2 is FQGNSA. This CDR3 reads CASSLASRAGGLDTQYF. The CDR3 region has the DNA TGTGCCAGCAGCTTAGCGAGTCGAGCGGGAGGTCTAGATACGCAGTATTTT.

The genes are TRBV5-1 and TRBJ2-7, with 11 bases lining up with TRBD2. After removal of 0 bases from V and 2 bases from J, the junction contained 4 bases not matched to a gene. Germline-derived CDR1 and CDR2 are SGHRS and YFSETQ. This CDR3 spans 16 amino acids. For the CDR3, the DNA is TGCGCCAGCAGCTTGGGACTAGCGGGGCTAACCTACGAGCAGTACTTC. Translated: CASSLGLAGLTYEQYF.

The chain combines TRBV4-1 with TRBJ1-4, with D possibly TRBD1 on 5 matching bases. Trimming pared 1 base from V and 3 bases from J, leaving 18 bases between. Looked up from germline, CDR1 is MGHRA and CDR2 is YSYEKL. CDR3 length: 18 amino acids. The CDR3 loop reads CASSQGQGRGESNEKLFF. For the CDR3, the DNA is TGCGCCAGCAGCCAAGGCCAGGGACGAGGCGAATCTAATGAAAAACTGTTTTTT.

V usage is TRBV7-9 and J usage is TRBJ2-6, with unresolved D. The germline V gene encodes CDR1 SEHNR and CDR2 FQNEAQ (reference sequence). This CDR3 comprises 13 residues. V gave up 8 bases and J gave up 5 bases, with 10 bases separating them. The CDR3 DNA is TGTGCCAGCCTTACCGCCAGGGCCAACGTCCTGACTTTC. It is translated as CASLTARANVLTF.

This clonotype showed up just a few times. CDR3 DNA sequence: TGTGCCAGCAGTGAATGGCGGGCCGGGGAAAAACTGTTTTTT. Translating gives CASSEWRAGEKLFF. The chain is built from TRBV2 and TRBJ1-4; no clear D gene. The germline CDR1 and CDR2 sequences are SNHLY and FYNNEI. V was cut by 2 bases and J by 8 bases, with 12 bases left in between. This CDR3 comprises 14 residues.

The gene calls are TRBV6-4 and TRBJ2-2; perhaps D is TRBD1 or TRBD2 (5 bases each). CDR3 length: 16 amino acids. In germline, CDR1 is MRHNA, CDR2 SNTAGT. V dropped 5 bases and J dropped 0 bases, with 13 bases sitting between them. CDR3 loop: CASSTFGTANTGELFF. The CDR3 bases are TGTGCCAGCAGTACCTTTGGGACGGCGAACACCGGGGAGCTGTTTTTT.

The chain has TRBV29-1 and TRBJ1-4; the D gene is possibly TRBD1 (6 bases). This CDR3 region has 13 residues. Trimming left V 4 bases short and J 7 bases short, with 13 bases between. Germline CDR1 and CDR2: SQVTM and ANQGSEA. The chain's CDR3 is CSVVPGVGEKLFF. CDR3 coding DNA: TGCAGCGTTGTTCCAGGGGTCGGTGAAAAACTGTTTTTT.

The chain links TRBV12-3 or TRBV12-4 to TRBJ1-6; D unclear. V shed 5 bases and J shed 5 bases, with 7 bases lying between them. This CDR3 comprises 13 residues. CDR3 loop: CASSLENNSPLHF. Written as DNA, the CDR3 is TGTGCCAGCAGTCTCGAGAATAATTCACCCCTCCACTTT.

The genes are TRBV20-1 and TRBJ2-3, with 8 bases lining up with TRBD2. J was trimmed by 0 bases and V by 0 bases; bases with no gene match: 5. The CDR3 is made up of 16 amino acids. The V gene's germline CDR1 is DFQATT and CDR2 SNEGSKA (reference sequence). CDR3 DNA: TGCAGTGCTAGAGATCACACTAGCGGAAGCACAGATACGCAGTATTTT. Amino acids: CSARDHTSGSTDTQYF.

This clonotype was seen once. The chain carries TRBV20-1 and TRBJ2-1; 7 nucleotides line up with TRBD2. This CDR3 is 15 amino acids long. CDR1 is DFQATT and CDR2 is SNEGSKA in the germline V gene (reference sequence). V was pared by 7 bases and J by 3 bases, with 12 bases of the junction left unmatched. The CDR3 DNA follows: TGCAGTGTTCCACGAGGGCGGGGGTTCTACAATGAGCAGTTCTTC. It specifies CSVPRGRGFYNEQFF.

As for this clonotype: Relative to the germline gene, one junction end is altered; a read error may explain this. This chain connects TRBV20-1 to TRBJ2-3; the D call may be TRBD1 or TRBD2 (7 bases each). The germline CDR1 and CDR2 sequences are DFQATT and SNEGSKA (reference sequence). The CDR3 runs to 15 residues. The CDR3 region has the DNA TGCAGTGCACAGGGGAGGGCAGGGAGGACAGATACGCAGTTTTTT. Translating gives CSAQGRAGRTDTQFF.

This clonotype appeared a few times. This could be a read error, since a much larger clone is one nucleotide away. The J gene is TRBJ2-2, the V gene TRBV20-1; the D gene is possibly TRBD2 (6 bases). V was pared by 5 bases and J by 7 bases, with 14 bases between. This CDR3 has 13 residues. Germline V gene data show CDR1 as DFQATT and CDR2 as SNEGSKA (reference sequence). CDR3 nucleotide sequence: TGCAGTGCTGGAGTGCTAGCGAACGGGGAGCTGTTTTTT. Protein: CSAGVLANGELFF.

The chain joins TRBV29-1 to TRBJ1-1; D possibly corresponds to TRBD1 (6 bases). The germline V and J ends were trimmed by 6 bases and 4 bases, with 18 bases remaining between them. The CDR3 sequence is 14 residues long. Germline V gene data show CDR1 as SQVTM and CDR2 as ANQGSEA. CDR3 amino acids: CSVAGRGGSTEAFF. CDR3 nucleotide sequence: TGCAGCGTAGCAGGTAGGGGGGGGAGCACTGAAGCTTTCTTT.

This clonotype has just a few counts. The chain joins TRBV20-1 to TRBJ2-1; 7 nucleotides agree with TRBD1. The germline V gene has CDR1 DFQATT and CDR2 SNEGSKA (reference sequence). The CDR3 has 14 residues. J lost 0 bases, V lost 4 bases, and 3 bases had no gene match. The CDR3 sequence is CSAKRDSSYNEQFF. CDR3 in DNA: TGCAGTGCTAAACGGGACAGCTCCTACAATGAGCAGTTCTTC.

The chain has TRBV20-1 and TRBJ1-1; possible D gene TRBD1, 5 bases. Trimming pared 0 bases from V and 7 bases from J, leaving 15 bases between. Germline CDR1 DFQATT, CDR2 SNEGSKA (reference sequence). The CDR3 runs 14 residues. CDR3 sequence (DNA): TGCAGTGCTAGAGATCGGGGGGGTTTGCTTGAAGCTTTCTTT. It codes for CSARDRGGLLEAFF.

The chain employs TRBV29-1 and TRBJ2-2; the D is unclear. The germline CDR1 and CDR2 sequences are SQVTM and ANQGSEA. The CDR3 extends over 12 amino acids. V was shortened by 7 bases and J by 3 bases, with 9 bases between the two germline ends. As DNA, the CDR3 is TGCAGCGGAGAGACGGACACCGGGGAGCTGTTTTTT. Translation gives CSGETDTGELFF.

In this sample, this clonotype turned up a few times. The V and J genes are TRBV6-1 and TRBJ2-7; 9 bases match TRBD1. V was pared by 8 bases and J by 4 bases, with 18 bases of the junction left unmatched. Germline V gene lookup returns CDR1 MNHNS and CDR2 SASEGT. CDR3 length: 17 residues. In DNA, the CDR3 is TGTGCCAGCCGTGGGACAGGGAAGGCGTCGTCCCTTTACGAGCAGTACGTC. Translation: CASRGTGKASSLYEQYV.

The rearrangement uses TRBV3-1 and TRBJ1-1; 9 bases agree with TRBD1. This CDR3 comprises 14 residues. Germline CDR1 is LGHDT and CDR2 is YNNKEL (reference sequence). J was trimmed by 4 bases and V by 6 bases; bases with no gene match: 6. In DNA, the CDR3 is TGTGCCAGCAGTGACAGGGGGGGTAGCACTGAAGCTTTCTTT. Amino acid sequence: CASSDRGGSTEAFF.

This clonotype was seen only a few times. The chain carries TRBV29-1 and TRBJ1-2; unclear D gene. The germline V and J ends were trimmed by 3 bases and 2 bases, with 7 bases remaining between them. CDR3 length equals 12 residues. Germline V gene sequence: CDR1 SQVTM, CDR2 ANQGSEA. This CDR3 reads CSVDSLNYGYTF. In DNA, the CDR3 is TGCAGCGTTGACAGCCTCAACTATGGCTACACCTTC.

This chain uses TRBV24-1 with TRBJ2-1; 10 nucleotides agree with TRBD1. The CDR3 spans 14 residues. CDR1 is KGHDR, CDR2 SFDVKD, per germline. V shed 8 bases, J shed 10 bases, and the junction held 10 bases outside the gene matches. The CDR3 DNA is TGTGCCACCATGAGGACAGGGGGACTCGGGGAGCAGTTCTTC. It specifies CATMRTGGLGEQFF.

The J gene is TRBJ1-2, the V gene TRBV7-9; 7 nucleotides agree with TRBD1. V dropped 4 bases and J dropped 5; count of bases not matched to a gene: 10. Germline CDR1 is SEHNR and CDR2 is FQNEAQ (reference sequence). This CDR3 contains 15 residues. Here the CDR3 reads CASSSSAGTVYGYTF. The DNA for the CDR3 is TGTGCCAGCAGCTCCTCGGCGGGGACAGTATATGGCTACACCTTC. Full variable domain (outside the CDR3, taken from reference TRBV7-9 and TRBJ1-2): DTGVSQNPRHKITKRGQNVTFRCDPISEHNRLYWYRQTLGQGPEFLTYFQNEAQLEKSRLLSDRFSAERPKGSFSTLEIQRTEQGDSAMYLCASSSSAGTVYGYTFGSGTRLTVV.

V and J are TRBV4-2 and TRBJ2-6; no definite D call. Germline V gives CDR1 LGHNA, CDR2 YNFKEQ. V lost 0 bases and J lost 4, with 10 bases in between. This CDR3 has 16 amino acids. The CDR3 coding sequence is TGTGCCAGCAGCCAAGACGAGGTTTTAGGGGCCAACGTCCTGACTTTC. Translating gives CASSQDEVLGANVLTF.

The rearrangement links TRBV2 to TRBJ1-5, with unresolved D. Trimming took 3 bases from V and 7 from J, leaving 13 bases between them. The CDR3 has 14 residues. Germline CDR1 and CDR2: SNHLY and FYNNEI. CDR3 protein: CASSDQGPRQPQHF. The CDR3 DNA reads as TGTGCCAGCAGTGATCAAGGGCCAAGGCAGCCCCAGCATTTT.